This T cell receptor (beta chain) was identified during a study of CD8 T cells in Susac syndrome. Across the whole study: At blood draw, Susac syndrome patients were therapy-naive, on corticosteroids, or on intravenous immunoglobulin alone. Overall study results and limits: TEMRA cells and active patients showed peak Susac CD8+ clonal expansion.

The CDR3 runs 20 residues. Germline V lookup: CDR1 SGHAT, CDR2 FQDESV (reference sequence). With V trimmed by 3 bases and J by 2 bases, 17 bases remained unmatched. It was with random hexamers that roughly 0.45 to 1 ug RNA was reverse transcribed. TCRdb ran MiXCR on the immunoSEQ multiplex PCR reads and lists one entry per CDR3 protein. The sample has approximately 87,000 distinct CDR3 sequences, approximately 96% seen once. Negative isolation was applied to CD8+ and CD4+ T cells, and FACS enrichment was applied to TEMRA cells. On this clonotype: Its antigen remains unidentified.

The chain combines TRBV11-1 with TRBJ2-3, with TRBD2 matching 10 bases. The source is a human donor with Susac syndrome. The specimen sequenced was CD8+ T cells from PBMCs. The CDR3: CASSFWGLARDPAYTDTQYF. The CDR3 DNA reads TGTGCCAGCAGCTTTTGGGGACTAGCGAGAGACCCCGCCTACACAGATACGCAGTATTTT.